The T cell receptor (beta chain) under discussion was sequenced for a study of response to subunit inactivated influenza vaccine. TCRdb reprocessed the RT-PCR reads with MiXCR, giving one entry per CDR3 protein. Of hundreds of thousands of distinct CDR3 sequences in the sample, 12% were seen once. CDR3 length: 13 residues. Deletions cut 3 bases from V and 12 bases from J, with 15 bases between. CDR1 and CDR2 (germline): SGHDN, FVKESK. The study, taken as a whole, reports: The authors offered the suggestion that each seasonal influenza vaccination recruits few new T cells.

As for this clonotype: Its antigen is unknown. It may be a read error: a sequence one base away is much more abundant.

Sequences were derived from non-naive T cells sorted from PBMCs, sampled roughly 15 days before vaccination. This chain connects TRBV14 to TRBJ2-1; D is undetermined. This clonotype originated in a man in his fifties or sixties who received an inactivated influenza vaccine. DNA for the CDR3: TGTGCCAGCAGCCATAAGTCGGCCGATTGGCAGTTCTTC. Translating gives CASSHKSADWQFF.